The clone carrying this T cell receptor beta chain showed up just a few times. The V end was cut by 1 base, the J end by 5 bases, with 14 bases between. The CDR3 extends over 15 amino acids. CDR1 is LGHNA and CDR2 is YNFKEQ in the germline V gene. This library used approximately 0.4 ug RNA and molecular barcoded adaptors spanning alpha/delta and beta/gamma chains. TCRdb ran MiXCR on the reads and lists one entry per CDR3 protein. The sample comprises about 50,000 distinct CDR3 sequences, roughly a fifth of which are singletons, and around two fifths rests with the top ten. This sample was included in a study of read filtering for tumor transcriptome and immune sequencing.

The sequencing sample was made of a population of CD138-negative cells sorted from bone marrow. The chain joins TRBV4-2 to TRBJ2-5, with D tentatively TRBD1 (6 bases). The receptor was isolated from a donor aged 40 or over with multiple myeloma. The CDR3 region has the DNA TGTGCCAGCAGCCAAGCCGGACAGCCCCAGGAGACCCAGTACTTC. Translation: CASSQAGQPQETQYF.